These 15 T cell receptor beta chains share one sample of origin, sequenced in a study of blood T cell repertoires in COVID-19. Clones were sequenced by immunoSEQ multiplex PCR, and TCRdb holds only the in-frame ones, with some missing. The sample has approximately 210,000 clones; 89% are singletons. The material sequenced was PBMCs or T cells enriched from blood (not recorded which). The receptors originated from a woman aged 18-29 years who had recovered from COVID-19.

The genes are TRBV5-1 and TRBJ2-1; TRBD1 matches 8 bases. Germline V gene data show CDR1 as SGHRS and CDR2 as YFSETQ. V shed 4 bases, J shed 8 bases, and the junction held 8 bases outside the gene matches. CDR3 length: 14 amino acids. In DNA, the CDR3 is TGCGCCAGCAGCCCGGACAGGGATGTCGATGAGCAGTTCTTC. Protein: CASSPDRDVDEQFF.

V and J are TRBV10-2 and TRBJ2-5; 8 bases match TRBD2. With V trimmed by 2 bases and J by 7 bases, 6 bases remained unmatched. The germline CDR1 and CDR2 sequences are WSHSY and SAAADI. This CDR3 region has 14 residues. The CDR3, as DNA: TGCGCCAGCAGTGAGGCCCGGGGGGGCGGGACCCAGTACTTC. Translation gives CASSEARGGGTQYF.

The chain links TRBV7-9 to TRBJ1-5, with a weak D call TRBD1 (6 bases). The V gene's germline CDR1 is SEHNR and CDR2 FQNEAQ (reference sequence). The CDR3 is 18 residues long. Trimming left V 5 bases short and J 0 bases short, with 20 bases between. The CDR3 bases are TGTGCCAGCAGCCCTATGGGGGGGCCCACTGATAGCAATCAGCCCCAGCATTTT. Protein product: CASSPMGGPTDSNQPQHF.

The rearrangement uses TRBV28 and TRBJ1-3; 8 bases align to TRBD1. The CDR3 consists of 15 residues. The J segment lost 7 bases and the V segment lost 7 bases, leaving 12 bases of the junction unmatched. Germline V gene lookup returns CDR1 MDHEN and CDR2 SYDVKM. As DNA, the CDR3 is TGTGCCAGCACGACAGGGGCTCGCCCCAGGAACACCATATATTTT. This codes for CASTTGARPRNTIYF.

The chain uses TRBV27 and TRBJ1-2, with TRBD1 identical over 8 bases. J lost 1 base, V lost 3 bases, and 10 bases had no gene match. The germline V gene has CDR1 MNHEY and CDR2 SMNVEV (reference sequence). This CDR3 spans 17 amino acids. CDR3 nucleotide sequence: TGTGCCAGCAGTTTTTTAACAGGGGGAGGGCATAACTATGGCTACACCTTC. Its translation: CASSFLTGGGHNYGYTF.

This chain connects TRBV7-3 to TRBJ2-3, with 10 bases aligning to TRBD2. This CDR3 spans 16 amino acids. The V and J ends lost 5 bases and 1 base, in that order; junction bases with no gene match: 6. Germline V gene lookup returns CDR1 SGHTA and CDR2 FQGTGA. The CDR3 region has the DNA TGTGCCAGCAGCCAAGGGCTAGCGGGGGGCACAGATACGCAGTATTTT. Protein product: CASSQGLAGGTDTQYF.

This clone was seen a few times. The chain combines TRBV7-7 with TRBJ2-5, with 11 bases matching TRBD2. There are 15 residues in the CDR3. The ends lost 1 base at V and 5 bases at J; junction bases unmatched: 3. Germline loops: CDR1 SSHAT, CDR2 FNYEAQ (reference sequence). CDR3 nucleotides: TGTGCCAGCAGCTTAGAGACTAGCGGGGAGGAGACCCAGTACTTC. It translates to CASSLETSGEETQYF.

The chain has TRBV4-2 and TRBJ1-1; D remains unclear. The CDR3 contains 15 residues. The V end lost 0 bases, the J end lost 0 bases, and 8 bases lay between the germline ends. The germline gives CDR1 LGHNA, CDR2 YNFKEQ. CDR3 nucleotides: TGTGCCAGCAGCCAAGATAGGAGCATGAACACTGAAGCTTTCTTT. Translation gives CASSQDRSMNTEAFF.

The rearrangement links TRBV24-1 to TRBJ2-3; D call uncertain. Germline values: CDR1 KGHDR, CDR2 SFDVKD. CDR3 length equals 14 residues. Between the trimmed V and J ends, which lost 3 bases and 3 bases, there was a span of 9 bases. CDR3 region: CATSDNARTDTQYF. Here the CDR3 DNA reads TGTGCCACCAGTGATAACGCGAGAACAGATACGCAGTATTTT.

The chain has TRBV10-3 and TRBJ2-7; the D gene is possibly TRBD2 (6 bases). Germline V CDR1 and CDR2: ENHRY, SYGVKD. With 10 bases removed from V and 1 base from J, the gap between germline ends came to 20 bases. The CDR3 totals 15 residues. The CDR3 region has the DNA TGTGCCAGTTCTCCGGGACTCCGTCTTTCCTACGAGCAGTACTTC. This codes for CASSPGLRLSYEQYF.

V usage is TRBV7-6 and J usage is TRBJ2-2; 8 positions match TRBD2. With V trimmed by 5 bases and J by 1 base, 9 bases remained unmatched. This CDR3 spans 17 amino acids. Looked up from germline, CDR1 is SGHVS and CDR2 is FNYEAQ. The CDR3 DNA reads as TGTGCCAGCAGCCCCGATTGGGCGGGGGGGAACACCGGGGAGCTGTTTTTT. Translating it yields CASSPDWAGGNTGELFF.

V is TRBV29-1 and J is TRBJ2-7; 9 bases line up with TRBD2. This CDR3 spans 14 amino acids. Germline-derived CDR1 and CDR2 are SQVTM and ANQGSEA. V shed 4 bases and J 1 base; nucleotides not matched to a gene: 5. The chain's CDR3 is CSVVGGGVSYEQYF. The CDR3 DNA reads TGCAGCGTTGTTGGCGGGGGGGTATCCTACGAGCAGTACTTC.

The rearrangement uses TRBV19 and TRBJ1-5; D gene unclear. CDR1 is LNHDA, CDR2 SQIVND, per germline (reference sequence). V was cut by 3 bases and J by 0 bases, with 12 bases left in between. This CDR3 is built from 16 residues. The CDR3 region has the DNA TGTGCCAGTAGTATTAATACGCACTATAGCAATCAGCCCCAGCATTTT. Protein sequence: CASSINTHYSNQPQHF.

The CDR3 region has the DNA TGTGCCAGTAGCAACAGGGGGCTCGGGACTGAAGCTTTCTTT. As protein: CASSNRGLGTEAFF. This chain uses TRBV19 with TRBJ1-1; 9 bases map to TRBD1. With V trimmed by 6 bases and J by 5 bases, 7 bases remained unmatched. The germline gives CDR1 LNHDA, CDR2 SQIVND (reference sequence). The CDR3 is 14 amino acids.

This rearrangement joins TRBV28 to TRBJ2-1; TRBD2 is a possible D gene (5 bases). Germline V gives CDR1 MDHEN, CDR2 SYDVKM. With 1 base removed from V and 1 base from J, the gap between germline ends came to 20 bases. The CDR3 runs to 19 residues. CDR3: CASSLSPGLGSLSYNEQFF. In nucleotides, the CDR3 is TGTGCCAGCAGTTTATCCCCCGGACTGGGCAGCCTGTCCTACAATGAGCAGTTCTTC.